This entry concerns a single TCR beta chain. The antigen it recognizes is unknown. Base qualities are missing; no much larger clone stands one base away. In Seattle, one collaborating source enrolled patients while the infection was active and tracked those patients longitudinally over the course of disease. The collaborating institutions used their own protocols to collect whole blood in K2EDTA tubes. For TCRbeta analysis, collaborators shipped samples as frozen whole blood, isolated PBMCs, or DNA extracted from either of those sample types. This sample is part of a study of blood T cell repertoires in COVID-19 (dated by TCRdb to 2018 to 2020). For the wider study: Collaborator samples came from the United States, Italy and Spain and covered acute and convalescent phases of COVID-19. The material from the prospective study consisted of cDNA or gDNA derived from T cells, B-cell-depleted T cells, or PBMCs. Deeply sampled blood TCRbeta repertoires from subjects exposed to, actively infected with, or recovered from COVID-19 were included in the dataset. The repertoires were released in a freely available public database intended as a resource for research on the immune response to SARS-CoV-2. The samples were drawn from the first 160 participants of the ongoing ImmuneRACE study and from 1,254 subjects provided by 6 global collaborators. Where available, HLA class I and class II types were taken from metadata supplied by the sample provider and were not determined by assay-based typing. The sample metadata nearly always contained a de-identified subject ID, COVID-19 status, age in years and sex. The paper as a whole reports these results and caveats: The amount of clinical and demographic metadata varied by source and participant and was provided uncurated.

After removal of 5 bases from V and 7 bases from J, the junction retains 9 bases not matched to a gene. CDR1 and CDR2 are drawn from the germline V gene: KGHSH, LQKENI. The CDR3 runs 16 amino acids, cysteine and phenylalanine included. Of all the DNA, just the CDR3 is kept, 48 bases in frame from base 1. The immunoSEQ Assay, a bias-controlled multiplex PCR, was used to amplify TCRbeta CDR3 regions from genomic DNA. As for how the authors treated the data: Within the assay, amplification of reference gene primers was used to estimate how many nucleated cells each sample contained. Sequence reads were collapsed and filtered to measure the absolute abundance of every unique TCRbeta CDR3 rearrangement. For each sample, productive Simpson clonality was calculated as the square root of Simpson's diversity index across productive rearrangements. As stored in TCRdb, this immuneACCESS dataset retains in-frame rearrangements with V and J assigned. A fraction of the clones does not appear; measured against another copy, unresolved V genes explain less than half of the discrepancy, and the remainder lacks a known reason. V and J calls and clone size follow that table, whereas D and trimming were derived from the DNA. This sample comprises roughly 100,000 clones, around 81% of them detected only once. Jointly, the top ten make up more than 4% of the sample.

This chain joins TRBV18 to TRBJ1-4; TRBD1 matches 11 bases in the middle. The sequenced material came from peripheral blood. The TCR sequence derives from a man older than 75 with COVID-19, enrolled during active disease. The nucleotides are TGTGCCAGCTCATCCGGGACAGGGGGGAATAGTGAAAAACTGTTTTTT. Its amino acids are CASSSGTGGNSEKLFF.